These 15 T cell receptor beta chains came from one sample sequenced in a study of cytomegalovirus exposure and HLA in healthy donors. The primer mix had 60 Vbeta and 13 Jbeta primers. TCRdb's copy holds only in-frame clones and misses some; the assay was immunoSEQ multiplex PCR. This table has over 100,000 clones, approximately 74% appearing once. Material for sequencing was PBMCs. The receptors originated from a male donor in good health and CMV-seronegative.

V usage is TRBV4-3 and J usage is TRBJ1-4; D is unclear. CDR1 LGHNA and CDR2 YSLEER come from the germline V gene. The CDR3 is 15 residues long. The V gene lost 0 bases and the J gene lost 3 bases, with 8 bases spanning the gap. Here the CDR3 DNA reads TGCGCCAGCAGCCAAGAGAACTACTCTAATGAAAAACTGTTTTTT. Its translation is CASSQENYSNEKLFF.

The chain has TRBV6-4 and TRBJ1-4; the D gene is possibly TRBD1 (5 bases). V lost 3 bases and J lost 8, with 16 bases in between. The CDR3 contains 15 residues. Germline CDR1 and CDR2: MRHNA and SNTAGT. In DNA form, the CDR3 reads TGTGCCAGCAGTGAGTGGGGGGTGGCGGGCGAAAAACTGTTTTTT. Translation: CASSEWGVAGEKLFF.

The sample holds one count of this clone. The CDR3 sequence is CASSRPTSGVEETQYF. CDR3 nucleotides: TGTGCCAGCTCACGTCCGACTAGCGGGGTGGAGGAGACCCAGTACTTC. The V and J genes are TRBV18 and TRBJ2-5, with TRBD2 matching 11 bases. CDR3 size: 16 residues. The ends lost 4 bases at V and 5 bases at J; junction bases unmatched: 9. The germline V gene has CDR1 KGHSH and CDR2 LQKENI.

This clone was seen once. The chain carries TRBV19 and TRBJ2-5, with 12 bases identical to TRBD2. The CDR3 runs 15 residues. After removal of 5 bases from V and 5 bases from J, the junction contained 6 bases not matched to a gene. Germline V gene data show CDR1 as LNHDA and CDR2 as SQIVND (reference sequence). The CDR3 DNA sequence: TGTGCCAGTAGTGAGCTAGCGGGGGGGCGGGAGACCCAGTACTTC. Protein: CASSELAGGRETQYF.

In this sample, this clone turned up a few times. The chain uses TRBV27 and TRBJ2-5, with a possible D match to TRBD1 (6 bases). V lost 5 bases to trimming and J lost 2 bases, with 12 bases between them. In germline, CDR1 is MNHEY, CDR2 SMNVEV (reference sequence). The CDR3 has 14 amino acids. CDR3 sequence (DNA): TGTGCCAGCAGTCCCACAGGGTGGCAAGAGACCCAGTACTTC. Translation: CASSPTGWQETQYF.

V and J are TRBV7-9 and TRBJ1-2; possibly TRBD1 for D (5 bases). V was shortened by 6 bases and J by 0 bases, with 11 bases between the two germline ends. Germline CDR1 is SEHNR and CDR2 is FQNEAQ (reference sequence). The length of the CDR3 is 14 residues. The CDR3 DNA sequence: TGTGCCAGCAGTTCCAGGGCCTCTAACTATGGCTACACCTTC. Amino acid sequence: CASSSRASNYGYTF.

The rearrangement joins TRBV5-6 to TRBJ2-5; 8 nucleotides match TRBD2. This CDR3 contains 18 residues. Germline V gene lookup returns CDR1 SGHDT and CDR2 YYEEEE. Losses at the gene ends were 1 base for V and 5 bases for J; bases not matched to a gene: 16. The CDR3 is CASSLLGGRTPKVETQYF. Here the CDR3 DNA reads TGTGCCAGCAGCTTGTTGGGCGGGAGGACGCCGAAGGTGGAGACCCAGTACTTC.

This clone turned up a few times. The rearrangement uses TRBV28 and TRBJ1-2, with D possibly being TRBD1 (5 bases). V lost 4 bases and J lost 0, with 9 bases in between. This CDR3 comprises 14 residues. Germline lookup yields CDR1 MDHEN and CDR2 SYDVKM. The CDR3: CASSYPGTNYGYTF. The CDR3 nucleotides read TGTGCCAGCAGTTACCCAGGGACTAACTATGGCTACACCTTC.

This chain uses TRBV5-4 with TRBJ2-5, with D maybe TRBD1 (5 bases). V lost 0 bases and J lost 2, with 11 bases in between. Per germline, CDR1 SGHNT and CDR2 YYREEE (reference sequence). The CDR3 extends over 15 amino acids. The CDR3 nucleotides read TGTGCCAGCAGCTTGGGGCAGGGCGGACAAGAGACCCAGTACTTC. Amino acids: CASSLGQGGQETQYF.

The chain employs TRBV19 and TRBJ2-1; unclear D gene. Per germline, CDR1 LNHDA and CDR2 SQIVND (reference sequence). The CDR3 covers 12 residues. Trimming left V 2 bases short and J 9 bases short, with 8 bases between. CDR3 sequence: CASSISLGEQFF. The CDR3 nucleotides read TGTGCCAGTAGTATATCCCTAGGTGAGCAGTTCTTC.

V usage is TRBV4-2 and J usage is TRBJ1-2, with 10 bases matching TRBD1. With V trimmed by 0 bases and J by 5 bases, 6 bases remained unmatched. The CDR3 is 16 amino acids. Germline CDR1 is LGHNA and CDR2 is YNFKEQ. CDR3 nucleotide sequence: TGTGCCAGCAGCCAAGAATCCCGGGACAGGGGTTATGGCTACACCTTC. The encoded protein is CASSQESRDRGYGYTF.

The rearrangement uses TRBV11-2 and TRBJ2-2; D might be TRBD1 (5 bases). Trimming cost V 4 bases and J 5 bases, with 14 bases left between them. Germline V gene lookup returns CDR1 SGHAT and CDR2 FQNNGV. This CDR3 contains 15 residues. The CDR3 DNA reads TGTGCCAGCAGCTCGATGATCAGGGATACCGGGGAGCTGTTTTTT. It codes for CASSSMIRDTGELFF. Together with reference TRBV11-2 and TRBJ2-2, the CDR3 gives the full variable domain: EAGVAQSPRYKIIEKRQSVAFWCNPISGHATLYWYQQILGQGPKLLIQFQNNGVVDDSQLPKDRFSAERLKGVDSTLKIQPAKLEDSAVYLCASSSMIRDTGELFFGEGSRLTVL.

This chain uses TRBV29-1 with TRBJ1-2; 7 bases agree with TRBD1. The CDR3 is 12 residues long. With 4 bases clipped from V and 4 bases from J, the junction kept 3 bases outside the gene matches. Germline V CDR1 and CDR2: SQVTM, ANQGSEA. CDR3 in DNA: TGCAGCGTTGGAGGGGGCAGCTATGGCTACACCTTC. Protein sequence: CSVGGGSYGYTF.

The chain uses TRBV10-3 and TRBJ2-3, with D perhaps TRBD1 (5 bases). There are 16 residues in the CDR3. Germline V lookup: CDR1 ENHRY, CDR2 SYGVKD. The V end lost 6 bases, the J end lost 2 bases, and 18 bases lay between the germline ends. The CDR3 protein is CAISTSFRAPTDTQYF. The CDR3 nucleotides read TGTGCCATCAGCACTTCCTTCAGGGCTCCCACAGATACGCAGTATTTT.

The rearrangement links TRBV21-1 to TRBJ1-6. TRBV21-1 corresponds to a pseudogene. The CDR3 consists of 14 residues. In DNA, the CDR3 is TGTGCCAGCGGGGGGAGGGTTGTGGATTCACCCCTCCACTTT. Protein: CASGGRVVDSPLHF.